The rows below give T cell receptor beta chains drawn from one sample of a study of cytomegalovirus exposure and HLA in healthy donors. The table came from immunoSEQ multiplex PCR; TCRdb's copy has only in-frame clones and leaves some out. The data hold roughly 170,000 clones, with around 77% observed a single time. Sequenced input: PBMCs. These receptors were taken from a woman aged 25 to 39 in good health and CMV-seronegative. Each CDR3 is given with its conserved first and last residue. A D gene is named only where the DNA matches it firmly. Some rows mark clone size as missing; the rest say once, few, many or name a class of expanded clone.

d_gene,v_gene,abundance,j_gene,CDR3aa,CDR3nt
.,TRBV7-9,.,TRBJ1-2,CSSRYGGYGYTF,TGTTCCAGCCGTTATGGGGGGTATGGCTACACCTTC
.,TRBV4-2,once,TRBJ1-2,CASSQDRSNYGYTF,TGTGCCAGCAGCCAAGACAGGTCCAACTATGGCTACACCTTC
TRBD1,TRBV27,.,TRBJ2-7,CASSSQTGAPLYEQYF,TGTGCCAGCAGTTCCCAGACAGGGGCCCCCCTCTACGAGCAGTACTTC
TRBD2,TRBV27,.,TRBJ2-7,CASSFVGGSYEQYF,TGTGCCAGCAGTTTCGTTGGCGGGAGCTACGAGCAGTACTTC
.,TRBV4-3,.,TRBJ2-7,CASSQGQFYEQYF,TGCGCCAGCAGCCAAGGGCAGTTCTACGAGCAGTACTTC
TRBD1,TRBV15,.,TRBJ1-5,CATSRTGPGNQPQHF,TGTGCCACCAGCAGGACAGGGCCCGGCAATCAGCCCCAGCATTTT
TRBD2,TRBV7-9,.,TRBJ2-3,CASSVTSGTTDTQYF,TGTGCCAGCAGCGTCACTAGCGGGACTACAGATACGCAGTATTTT
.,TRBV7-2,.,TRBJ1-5,CASSWPGNQPQHF,TGTGCCAGCAGTTGGCCCGGGAATCAGCCCCAGCATTTT
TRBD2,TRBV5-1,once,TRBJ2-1,CASSLDPAGSPFF,TGCGCCAGCAGCTTGGACCCAGCGGGGTCACCATTCTTC
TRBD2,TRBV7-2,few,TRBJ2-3,CASSSRTSGTDTQYF,TGTGCCAGCAGCTCTCGGACTAGCGGCACAGATACGCAGTATTTT
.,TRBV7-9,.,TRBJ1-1,CASIRSEDTEAFF,TGTGCCAGCATACGGTCGGAGGACACTGAAGCTTTCTTT
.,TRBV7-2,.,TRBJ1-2,CASSPTAGVHGYTF,TGTGCCAGCAGCCCAACGGCGGGGGTCCATGGCTACACCTTC
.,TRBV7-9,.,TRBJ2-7,CASSLVVGRGGSYEQYF,TGTGCCAGCAGCTTAGTGGTTGGCAGAGGAGGCTCCTACGAGCAGTACTTC
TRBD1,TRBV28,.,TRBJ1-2,CASSFLTGGGGYTF,TGTGCCAGCAGTTTCCTGACAGGGGGCGGCGGCTACACCTTC
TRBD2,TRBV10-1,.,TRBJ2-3,CASSEASGGADTQYF,TGCGCCAGCAGTGAGGCTAGCGGGGGGGCGGATACGCAGTATTTT
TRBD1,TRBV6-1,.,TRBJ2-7,CASSEEGTGISYEQYF,TGTGCCAGCAGTGAAGAGGGGACAGGCATCTCCTACGAGCAGTACTTC
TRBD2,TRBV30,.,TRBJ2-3,CAWSRPSGRRTDTQYF,TGTGCCTGGAGTCGGCCGAGCGGGAGGCGGACAGATACGCAGTATTTT
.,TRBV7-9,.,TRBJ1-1,CASSWDKGTEAFF,TGTGCCAGCAGCTGGGACAAAGGCACTGAAGCTTTCTTT
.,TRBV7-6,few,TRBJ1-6,CASSFYASPLHF,TGTGCCAGCAGCTTCTATGCTTCACCCCTCCACTTT
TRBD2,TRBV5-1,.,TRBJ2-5,CASSLAGGARQETQYF,TGCGCCAGCAGCTTGGCCGGGGGGGCTCGCCAAGAGACCCAGTACTTC
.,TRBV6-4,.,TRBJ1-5,CASSVYSNQPQHF,TGTGCCAGCAGTGTATATAGCAATCAGCCCCAGCATTTT
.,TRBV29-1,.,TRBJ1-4,CSAIPDTSNEKLFF,TGCAGCGCTATCCCGGACACCTCTAATGAAAAACTGTTTTTT
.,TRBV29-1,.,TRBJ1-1,CSVEGLMNTEAFF,TGCAGCGTTGAGGGGCTTATGAACACTGAAGCTTTCTTT
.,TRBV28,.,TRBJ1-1,CASSSDRRRGSEAFF,TGTGCCAGCAGTTCCGACAGGCGGCGTGGGTCTGAAGCTTTCTTT
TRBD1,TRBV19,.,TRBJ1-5,CASISGTGSNPGAQPQHF,TGTGCCAGTATTTCGGGGACAGGGTCCAACCCAGGGGCTCAGCCCCAGCATTTT
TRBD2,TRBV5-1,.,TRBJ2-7,CASSLVAGGIYEQYF,TGCGCCAGCAGCTTGGTAGCGGGGGGGATCTACGAGCAGTACTTC
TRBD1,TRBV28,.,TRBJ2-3,CASSYLTGGPASDTQYF,TGTGCCAGCAGTTACCTTACAGGGGGTCCAGCATCAGATACGCAGTATTTT
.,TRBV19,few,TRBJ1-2,CASSISGATGANYGYTF,TGTGCCAGTAGTATATCTGGGGCGACAGGAGCAAACTATGGCTACACCTTC
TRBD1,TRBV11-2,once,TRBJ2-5,CASSYQGARGETQYF,TGTGCCAGCAGCTACCAGGGGGCGCGGGGAGAGACCCAGTACTTC
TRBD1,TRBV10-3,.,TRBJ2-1,CAIGQATLYNEQFF,TGTGCCATTGGACAGGCGACCTTGTACAATGAGCAGTTCTTC
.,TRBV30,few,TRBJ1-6,CAWRGGTEPSPLHF,TGTGCCTGGAGGGGGGGGACGGAACCTTCACCCCTCCACTTT
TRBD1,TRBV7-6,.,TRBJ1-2,CASSLGQGAYGYPF,TGTGCCAGCAGCTTAGGACAGGGGGCCTATGGCTACCCCTTC
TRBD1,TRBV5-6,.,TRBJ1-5,CASSPDRGRGQPQHF,TGTGCCAGCAGCCCTGACAGGGGGCGAGGTCAGCCCCAGCATTTT
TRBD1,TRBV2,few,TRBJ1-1,CASRRTDRGDTEAFF,TGTGCCAGCAGGCGTACCGACAGGGGGGACACTGAAGCTTTCTTT
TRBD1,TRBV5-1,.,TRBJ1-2,CASSSTGQGYGYTF,TGCGCCAGCAGTTCTACGGGACAGGGTTATGGCTACACCTTC
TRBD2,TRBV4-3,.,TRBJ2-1,CASSQGSGRASYNEQFF,TGCGCCAGCAGCCAGGGTAGCGGGAGGGCCTCGTACAATGAGCAGTTCTTC
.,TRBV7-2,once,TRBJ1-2,CASSRGGYGYTF,TGTGCCAGCAGCAGAGGGGGCTATGGCTACACCTTC